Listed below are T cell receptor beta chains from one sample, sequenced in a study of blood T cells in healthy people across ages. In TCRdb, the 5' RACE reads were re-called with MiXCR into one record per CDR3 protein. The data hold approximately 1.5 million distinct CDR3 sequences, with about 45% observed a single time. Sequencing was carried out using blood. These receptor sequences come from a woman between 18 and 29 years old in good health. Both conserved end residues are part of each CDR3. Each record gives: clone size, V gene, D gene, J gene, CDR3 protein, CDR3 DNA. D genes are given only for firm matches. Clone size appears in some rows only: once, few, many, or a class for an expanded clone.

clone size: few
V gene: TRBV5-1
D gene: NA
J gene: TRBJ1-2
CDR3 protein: CASSLATTNYGYTF
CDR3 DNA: TGCGCCAGCAGCTTGGCGACGACTAACTATGGCTACACCTTC

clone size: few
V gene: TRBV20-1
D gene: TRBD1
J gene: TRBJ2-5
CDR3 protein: CSAGRGTGNQETQYF
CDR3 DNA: TGCAGTGCGGGGAGAGGGACAGGGAACCAAGAGACCCAGTACTTC

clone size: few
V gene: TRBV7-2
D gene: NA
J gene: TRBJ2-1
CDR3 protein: CASSLVRWVNEQFF
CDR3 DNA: TGTGCCAGCAGCTTAGTTCGGTGGGTCAATGAGCAGTTCTTC

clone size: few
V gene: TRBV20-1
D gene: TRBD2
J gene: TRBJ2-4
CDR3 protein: CSARSGSQPRLAKNIQYF
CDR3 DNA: TGCAGTGCTAGGAGCGGGAGTCAACCTCGACTAGCCAAAAACATTCAGTACTTC

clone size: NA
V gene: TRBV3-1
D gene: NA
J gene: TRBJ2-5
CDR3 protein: CASSLWNREQYF
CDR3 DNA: TGTGCCAGCAGCCTGTGGAATCGGGAGCAGTACTTC

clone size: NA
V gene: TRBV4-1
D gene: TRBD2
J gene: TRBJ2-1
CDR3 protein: CASSQDQESGAYNEQFF
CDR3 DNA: TGCGCCAGCAGCCAAGATCAAGAAAGCGGGGCTTACAATGAGCAGTTCTTC

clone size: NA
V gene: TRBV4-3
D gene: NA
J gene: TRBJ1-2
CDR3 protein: CASSLEGGNYGYTF
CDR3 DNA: TGCGCCAGCAGCCTCGAGGGGGGGAACTATGGCTACACCTTC

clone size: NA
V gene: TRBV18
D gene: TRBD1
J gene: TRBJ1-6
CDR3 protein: CASSPDRVQSPLHF
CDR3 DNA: TGTGCCAGCTCACCTGACAGGGTCCAATCACCCCTCCACTTT

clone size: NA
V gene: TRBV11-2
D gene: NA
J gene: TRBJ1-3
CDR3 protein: CASSQIDRGGNTIYF
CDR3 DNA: TGTGCCAGCAGCCAAATAGACAGAGGGGGAAACACCATATATTTT

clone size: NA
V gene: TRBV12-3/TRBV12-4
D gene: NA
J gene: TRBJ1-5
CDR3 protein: CASRDTGNQPQHF
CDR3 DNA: TGTGCCAGCAGGGACACAGGCAATCAGCCCCAGCATTTT